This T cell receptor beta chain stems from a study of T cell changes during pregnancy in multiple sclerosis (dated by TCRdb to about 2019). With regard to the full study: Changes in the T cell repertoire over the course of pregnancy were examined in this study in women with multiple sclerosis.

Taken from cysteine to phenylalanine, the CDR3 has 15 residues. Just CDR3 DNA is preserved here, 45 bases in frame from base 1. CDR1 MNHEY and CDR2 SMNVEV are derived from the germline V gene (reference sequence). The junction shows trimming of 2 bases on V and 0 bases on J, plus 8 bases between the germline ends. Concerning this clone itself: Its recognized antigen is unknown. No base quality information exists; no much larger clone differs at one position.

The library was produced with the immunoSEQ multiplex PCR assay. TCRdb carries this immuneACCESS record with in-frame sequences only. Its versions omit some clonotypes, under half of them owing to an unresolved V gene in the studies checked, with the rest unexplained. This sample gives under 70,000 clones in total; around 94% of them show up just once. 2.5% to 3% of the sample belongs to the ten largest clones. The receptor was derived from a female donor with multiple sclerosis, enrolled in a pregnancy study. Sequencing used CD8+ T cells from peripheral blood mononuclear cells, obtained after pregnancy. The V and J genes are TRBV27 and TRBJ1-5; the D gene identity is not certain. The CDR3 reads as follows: CASSLVPYSNQPQHF. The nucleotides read TGTGCCAGCAGTTTAGTTCCTTATAGCAATCAGCCCCAGCATTTT.